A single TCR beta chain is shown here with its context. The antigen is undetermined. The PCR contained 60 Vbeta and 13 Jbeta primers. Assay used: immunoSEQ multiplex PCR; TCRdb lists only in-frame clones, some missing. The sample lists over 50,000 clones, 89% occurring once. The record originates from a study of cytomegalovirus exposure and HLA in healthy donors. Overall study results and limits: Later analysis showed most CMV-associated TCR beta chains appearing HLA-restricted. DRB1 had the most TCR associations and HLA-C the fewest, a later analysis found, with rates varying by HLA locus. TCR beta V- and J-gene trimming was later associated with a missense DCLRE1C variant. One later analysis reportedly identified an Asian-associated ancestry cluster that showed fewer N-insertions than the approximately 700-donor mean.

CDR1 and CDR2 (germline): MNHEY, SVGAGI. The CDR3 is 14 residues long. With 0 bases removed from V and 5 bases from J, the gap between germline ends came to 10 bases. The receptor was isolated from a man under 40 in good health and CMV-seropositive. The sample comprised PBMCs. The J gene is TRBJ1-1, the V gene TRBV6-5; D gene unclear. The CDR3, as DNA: TGTGCCAGCAGTTACTCGCGCCCCGGGACTGAAGCTTTCTTT. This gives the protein CASSYSRPGTEAFF.